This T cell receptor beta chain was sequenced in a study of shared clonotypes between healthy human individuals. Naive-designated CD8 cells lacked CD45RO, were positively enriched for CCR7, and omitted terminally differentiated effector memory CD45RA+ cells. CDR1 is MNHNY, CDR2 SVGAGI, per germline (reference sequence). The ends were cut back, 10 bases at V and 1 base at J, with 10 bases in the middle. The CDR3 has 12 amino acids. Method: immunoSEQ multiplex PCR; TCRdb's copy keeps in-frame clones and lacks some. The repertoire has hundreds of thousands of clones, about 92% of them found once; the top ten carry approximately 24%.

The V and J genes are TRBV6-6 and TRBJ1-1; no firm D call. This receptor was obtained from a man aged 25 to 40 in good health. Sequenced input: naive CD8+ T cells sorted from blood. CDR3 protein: CATLWGNTEAFF. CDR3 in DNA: TGTGCCACCCTTTGGGGGAACACTGAAGCTTTCTTT.